These 25 T cell receptor beta chains originate from one sample sequenced in a study of breast tumors, draining lymph nodes, adjacent tissues. TCRdb used MiXCR to reprocess the multiplex PCR reads, holding one entry per CDR3 protein. The sample has over 250,000 distinct CDR3 sequences, over 25% seen once. The lymph nodes were axillary draining lymph nodes from breast cancer patients. Sequencing was performed on axillary lymph node tissue. The receptors here all came from a female donor with breast cancer. Some clones in this sample may be carry-over from other donors' samples.

This clonotype was recorded many times. V and J are TRBV11-3 and TRBJ2-7; D remains unclear. Trimming pared 5 bases from V and 0 bases from J, leaving 8 bases between. The germline V gene encodes CDR1 SGHNT and CDR2 YENEEA. This CDR3 has 13 amino acids. The CDR3, as DNA: TGTGCCAGCAGCCACTGGGGCTCCTACGAGCAGTACTTC. It codes for CASSHWGSYEQYF.

In its sample, this clonotype was seen many times. The V call is TRBV20-1, the J call TRBJ2-3; TRBD1 aligns across 9 bases. Germline-derived CDR1 and CDR2 are DFQATT and SNEGSKA (reference sequence). Trimming cost V 6 bases and J 1 base; bases outside gene matches: 8. This CDR3 has 15 amino acids. The CDR3 spells CSAIQGAVGTDTQYF. CDR3 DNA sequence: TGCAGTGCAATACAGGGGGCTGTCGGCACAGATACGCAGTATTTT.

This clonotype was counted ten times or more. At one boundary the junction diverges from the germline segment, which might be a read error. The CDR3 nucleotides are TGTGCCAGCAGCTTGGGAGGTCGAGTTGGGGGCACAGATCCGCAGTATTTT. Its translation: CASSLGGRVGGTDPQYF. The chain carries TRBV7-2 and TRBJ2-3; either TRBD1 or TRBD2 may fit D (6 bases each). In germline, CDR1 is SGHTA, CDR2 FQGNSA. This CDR3 spans 17 amino acids. The full variable domain, its missing parts supplied by reference TRBV7-2 and TRBJ2-3, is GAGVSQSPSNKVTEKGKDVELRCDPISGHTALYWYRQSLGQGLEFLIYFQGNSAPDKSGLPSDRFSAERTGGSVSTLTIQRTQQEDSAVYLCASSLGGRVGGTDPQYFGPGTRLTVL.

This clonotype was found many times. The genes are TRBV6-1 and TRBJ2-3; 9 bases fit TRBD1. The trim removed 8 bases at V and 4 bases at J, leaving 7 bases unmatched. CDR1 MNHNS and CDR2 SASEGT come from the germline V gene. The CDR3 has 14 residues. This CDR3 reads CASRSDRGSDTQYF. The CDR3 coding sequence is TGTGCCAGCCGATCGGACAGGGGTTCAGATACGCAGTATTTT.

The chain is built from TRBV6-6 and TRBJ2-7; D not certain. The length of the CDR3 is 14 residues. Germline CDR1 reads MNHNY; CDR2 reads SVGAGI (reference sequence). Trimming left V 5 bases short and J 3 bases short, with 14 bases between. The CDR3 reads CASSHLLRNYEQYF. The CDR3 DNA sequence: TGTGCCAGCAGTCATCTTTTGCGGAACTACGAGCAGTACTTC.

The table lists this clonotype with many counts. The chain uses TRBV29-1 and TRBJ2-7; 9 positions match TRBD1. Germline loops: CDR1 SQVTM, CDR2 ANQGSEA. The CDR3 contains 14 residues. J was trimmed by 5 bases and V by 8 bases; bases with no gene match: 13. CDR3 nucleotide sequence: TGCAGCACAACCGGGACAGGGAATTCGGACGAGCAGTACTTC. Residues: CSTTGTGNSDEQYF.

Comment on this clonotype: This may come from a read error, since a much larger clone is one base off. This chain connects TRBV19 to TRBJ2-1; 7 bases map to TRBD2. CDR1 is LNHDA, CDR2 SQIVND, per germline (reference sequence). The CDR3 extends over 15 amino acids. Written as DNA, the CDR3 is TGTGCCAGTAGCCCCACAGCGGGGACCTACAATGAGCAGCTCTTC. Encoded protein: CASSPTAGTYNEQLF.

This clonotype has a count of ten or more. J is TRBJ2-5 and V is TRBV6-5, with D perhaps TRBD2 (6 bases). With 7 bases removed from V and 7 bases from J, the gap between germline ends came to 22 bases. The CDR3 loop spans 15 amino acids. From germline, CDR1 is MNHEY and CDR2 SVGAGI. CDR3 residues: CASNFGTDVGGTQYF. CDR3 bases: TGTGCCAGCAATTTTGGGACCGACGTGGGGGGGACCCAGTACTTC.

This clonotype was detected ten times or more. CDR3 nucleotides: TGTGCCAGCAGTAAGACCTATTACGAGCAGTACTTC. Translated, it gives CASSKTYYEQYF. The chain has TRBV12-3 or TRBV12-4 and TRBJ2-7; D unclear. Between the trimmed V and J ends, which lost 5 bases and 4 bases, there was a span of 9 bases. The CDR3 contains 12 residues.

This sequence joins TRBV5-6 and TRBJ1-2, with D maybe TRBD1 (5 bases). Trimming pared 4 bases from V and 0 bases from J, leaving 16 bases between. Germline V gene sequence: CDR1 SGHDT, CDR2 YYEEEE. The CDR3 extends over 16 amino acids. CDR3 amino acids: CASSRTQAGANYGYTF. DNA for the CDR3: TGTGCCAGCAGCCGAACTCAAGCGGGGGCTAACTATGGCTACACCTTC. The full variable domain, in which reference TRBV5-6 and TRBJ1-2 provide the parts outside the CDR3, is DAGVTQSPTHLIKTRGQQVTLRCSPKSGHDTVSWYQQALGQGPQFIFQYYEEEERQRGNFPDRFSGHQFPNYSSELNVNALLLGDSALYLCASSRTQAGANYGYTFGSGTRLTVV.

A word on this clonotype: A much larger clone lies a single base off, so this may be a read error. The rearrangement uses TRBV12-3 or TRBV12-4 and TRBJ2-3; D may be TRBD2 (6 bases). V was pared by 3 bases and J by 4 bases, with 14 bases between. This CDR3 comprises 15 residues. The CDR3 sequence is CASSFGGVSADTQYF. Written as DNA, the CDR3 is TGTGCCAGCAGTTTCGGCGGGGTTAGCGCAGATACGCAGTATTTT.

This clonotype was found many times. The genes are TRBV29-1 and TRBJ2-5; D tentatively fits TRBD1 or TRBD2 (5 bases each). V dropped 4 bases and J dropped 7 bases, with 19 bases sitting between them. Looked up from germline, CDR1 is SQVTM and CDR2 is ANQGSEA. The CDR3 is 14 amino acids. CDR3 protein: CSVVLGTAMGTQYF. The CDR3, as DNA: TGCAGCGTTGTCCTCGGGACGGCCATGGGGACCCAGTACTTC.

Details on this clonotype: A much larger clone is a single base away; this may be a read error. The chain couples TRBV19 to TRBJ2-7; D remains ambiguous. There are 14 residues in the CDR3. Germline CDR1 and CDR2: LNHDA and SQIVND (reference sequence). V dropped 5 bases and J dropped 0 bases, with 11 bases sitting between them. The CDR3 is CASSDAVGSYEQYF. For the CDR3, the DNA is TGTGCCAGTAGTGACGCGGTGGGCTCCTACGAGCAGTACTTC.

A word on this clonotype: One end of the junction is discordant with germline, which a read error may explain. The chain employs TRBV7-2 and TRBJ1-4; 11 bases are a match to TRBD1. Germline V gene sequence: CDR1 SGHTA, CDR2 FQGNSA. This CDR3 is 16 amino acids long. CDR3 loop: CASSSLPGTGGEKLFF. Written as DNA, the CDR3 is TGCGCCAGCAGCAGCCTCCCCGGGACAGGGGGTGAAAAACTGTTTTTT.

The rearrangement uses TRBV2 and TRBJ1-5; tentatively, D is TRBD1 (5 bases). Germline CDR1 reads SNHLY; CDR2 reads FYNNEI. The length of the CDR3 is 14 residues. Trimming pared 5 bases from V and 11 bases from J, leaving 19 bases between. The CDR3 here is CASSNGGLVETQHF. CDR3 DNA: TGTGCCAGCAGTAATGGGGGACTAGTGGAGACCCAGCATTTT.

On this clonotype itself: This likely comes from a read error, as the CDR3 has no conserved phenylalanine or tryptophan at its end. The V and J genes are TRBV7-8 and TRBJ2-1; possibly TRBD2 for D (7 bases). Trimming removed 6 bases from V and 4 bases from J, with 22 bases in between. This CDR3 spans 17 amino acids. Germline V gene data show CDR1 as SGHVS and CDR2 as FQNEAQ. This CDR3 reads CASSLRGGVAYYNEQFL. Here the CDR3 DNA reads TGTGCCAGCAGTTTAAGGGGGGGGGTTGCTTATTACAATGAGCAGTTCCTC.

Regarding this clonotype: Since the CDR3 does not end with the conserved phenylalanine or tryptophan, this likely comes from a read error. This chain links TRBV19 with TRBJ2-7; 10 positions agree with TRBD2. Germline CDR1 is LNHDA and CDR2 is SQIVND (reference sequence). With V trimmed by 5 bases and J by 0 bases, 7 bases remained unmatched. This CDR3 is 16 amino acids long. CDR3 region: CASSAPGLATSYEQYS. The CDR3 DNA follows: TGTGCCAGTAGTGCCCCGGGACTAGCGACCTCCTACGAGCAGTACTCC.

This clonotype came up many times. This rearrangement joins TRBV14 to TRBJ2-3; perhaps D is TRBD1 or TRBD2 (5 bases each). This CDR3 has 14 amino acids. The V end lost 5 bases, the J end lost 4 bases, and 13 bases lay between the germline ends. In germline, CDR1 is SGHDN, CDR2 FVKESK. Written as DNA, the CDR3 is TGTGCCAGCAGCTCCTTTAGAGGGGCAGATACGCAGTATTTT. Translated: CASSSFRGADTQYF.

The table lists this clonotype with a few counts. A junction boundary mismatches the germline segment, possibly from a read error. The chain combines TRBV7-2 with TRBJ2-3; weak D call: TRBD2 (7 bases). Germline V gene data show CDR1 as SGHTA and CDR2 as FQGNSA. The CDR3 sequence is 17 residues long. As DNA, the CDR3 is TGTGCCAGCAGCTTCTCCCTTCGGGGGGCGCTGGCAGATCCGCAGTATTTT. Amino acid sequence: CASSFSLRGALADPQYF.

This clonotype was seen repeatedly, ten times or more. The chain is built from TRBV6-6 and TRBJ1-5; perhaps TRBD1 as D (5 bases). CDR3 length: 14 amino acids. V dropped 5 bases and J dropped 6 bases, with 14 bases sitting between them. The germline CDR1 and CDR2 sequences are MNHNY and SVGAGI (reference sequence). CDR3 loop: CASSGGGETQPQHF. DNA for the CDR3: TGTGCCAGCAGTGGCGGGGGGGAGACTCAGCCCCAGCATTTT.

At least ten counts were recorded for this clonotype. The chain couples TRBV29-1 to TRBJ1-2, with no clear D. There are 11 residues in the CDR3. V shed 4 bases and J shed 4 bases, with 7 bases lying between them. Looked up from germline, CDR1 is SQVTM and CDR2 is ANQGSEA. The chain's CDR3 is CSVAGFYGYTF. The CDR3 nucleotides are TGCAGCGTTGCCGGGTTCTATGGCTACACCTTC.

The rearrangement joins TRBV20-1 to TRBJ1-6; D gene uncertain. Germline V lookup: CDR1 DFQATT, CDR2 SNEGSKA (reference sequence). This CDR3 is 15 amino acids long. Trimming took 6 bases from V and 4 from J, leaving 16 bases between them. In DNA form, the CDR3 reads TGCAGTGCCCGACTAGCGGGAGATTATAATTCACCCCTCCACTTT. It translates to CSARLAGDYNSPLHF.

The table lists this clonotype with a count of one. With a much larger clone just one base away, this may be a read error. This chain connects TRBV5-1 to TRBJ2-5; TRBD1 aligns across 9 bases. This CDR3 spans 16 amino acids. Germline V CDR1 and CDR2: SGHRS, YFSETQ. The CDR3 DNA is TGCGCCAGCAGCTTGGGGCGGACAGGGGATGCAGAGGCCCAGTACTTC. It translates to CASSLGRTGDAEAQYF.

The sample holds a few counts of this clonotype. At one boundary the junction diverges from the germline segment, which might be a read error. The genes are TRBV9 and TRBJ1-2, with 11 nucleotides matching TRBD1. In germline, CDR1 is SGDLS, CDR2 YYNGEE. This CDR3 is built from 15 residues. The CDR3 sequence: CASSAGTGGVYGSTF. The CDR3 DNA reads as TGTGCCAGCAGCGCTGGGACAGGGGGAGTCTATGGCTCCACCTTC.

The chain uses TRBV12-3 or TRBV12-4 and TRBJ1-5; D call uncertain. V was clipped by 3 bases and J by 11 bases, with 11 bases between them. The CDR3 loop spans 12 amino acids. The CDR3 DNA reads TGTGCCAGCAGTTTGGACCGCATGGCCCAGCATTTT. It specifies CASSLDRMAQHF.